Listed here are 21 T cell receptor beta chains from one sample, sequenced in a study of shared clonotypes between healthy human individuals. Only in-frame clones appear in the TCRdb table, and some are missing; sequencing was by immunoSEQ multiplex PCR. The profile covers hundreds of thousands of clones, with around 95% appearing a single time and over 0.09% taken by the ten largest. CD8 cells regarded as naive lacked CD45RO, were positively chosen for CCR7, and omitted terminally differentiated effector memory CD45RA+ cells. Specimen: naive CD8+ T cells sorted from blood. The receptors derive from a woman between 25 and 40 years old in good health.

The rearrangement uses TRBV29-1 and TRBJ2-5; D possibly corresponds to TRBD2 (7 bases). Germline V lookup: CDR1 SQVTM, CDR2 ANQGSEA. The CDR3 is 13 amino acids. Trimming took off 2 bases at V and 5 bases at J, with 12 bases between the two ends. CDR3 residues: CSVERRGGETQYF. In DNA form, the CDR3 reads TGCAGCGTTGAACGTAGGGGGGGGGAGACCCAGTACTTC.

There are a few counts of this clone. This same CDR3 is encoded by further DNA sequences in the sample. The rearrangement joins TRBV5-4 to TRBJ1-4; D gene uncertain. V was clipped by 0 bases and J by 5 bases, with 5 bases between them. Germline V gives CDR1 SGHNT, CDR2 YYREEE (reference sequence). The CDR3 runs 13 residues. The CDR3 protein is CASSLESNEKLFF. The CDR3 coding sequence is TGTGCCAGCAGCTTGGAAAGCAATGAAAAACTGTTTTTT.

The rearrangement links TRBV7-9 to TRBJ2-7; 7 positions agree with TRBD2. After removal of 3 bases from V and 3 bases from J, the junction contained 11 bases not matched to a gene. The CDR3 has 16 residues. CDR1 and CDR2 (germline): SEHNR, FQNEAQ (reference sequence). The CDR3 sequence: CASSFPQASGLYEQYF. Written as DNA, the CDR3 is TGTGCCAGCAGCTTCCCCCAGGCTAGCGGACTCTACGAGCAGTACTTC.

The chain recombines TRBV6-1 with TRBJ2-7; TRBD2 might be the D (6 bases). The CDR3 is made up of 15 amino acids. V was pared by 3 bases and J by 5 bases, with 17 bases between. Germline V gene data show CDR1 as MNHNS and CDR2 as SASEGT. The CDR3: CASSDLGTPRDEQYF. The CDR3 nucleotides are TGTGCCAGCAGTGATTTGGGGACTCCCCGGGACGAGCAGTACTTC.

The chain carries TRBV6-5 and TRBJ2-7; 12 positions agree with TRBD2. The length of the CDR3 is 16 residues. Germline V gene sequence: CDR1 MNHEY, CDR2 SVGAGI. J was trimmed by 4 bases and V by 4 bases; bases with no gene match: 8. CDR3 coding DNA: TGTGCCAGCAGTTTCCTTTCGACTAGCGGGAGTTACGAGCAGTACTTC. Amino acid sequence: CASSFLSTSGSYEQYF.

The chain employs TRBV27 and TRBJ2-7; 10 bases agree with TRBD1. The CDR3 totals 16 residues. The germline gives CDR1 MNHEY, CDR2 SMNVEV (reference sequence). The J segment lost 7 bases and the V segment lost 4 bases, leaving 13 bases of the junction unmatched. The CDR3 is CASSSPPGTGVREQYF. The CDR3 region has the DNA TGTGCCAGCAGTTCCCCCCCGGGGACAGGGGTGCGGGAGCAGTACTTC.

The rearrangement joins TRBV10-2 to TRBJ1-4, with a weak D call TRBD1 (6 bases). Between the trimmed V and J ends, which lost 0 bases and 7 bases, there was a span of 15 bases. CDR1 is WSHSY and CDR2 is SAAADI in the germline V gene. This CDR3 is 16 amino acids long. The chain's CDR3 is CASSESPGAWGEKLFF. The DNA for the CDR3 is TGCGCCAGCAGTGAGTCGCCAGGGGCATGGGGTGAAAAACTGTTTTTT.

The rearrangement joins TRBV5-4 to TRBJ2-1; 9 positions agree with TRBD2. Germline CDR1 SGHNT, CDR2 YYREEE (reference sequence). CDR3 length: 16 residues. Trimming removed 4 bases from V and 4 bases from J; junction bases left unmatched: 9. CDR3: CASSALLAGLYNEQFF. The DNA of the CDR3 is TGTGCCAGCAGCGCCCTACTAGCGGGTTTGTACAATGAGCAGTTCTTC. Full variable domain (rest looked up from reference TRBV5-4 and TRBJ2-1): ETGVTQSPTHLIKTRGQQVTLRCSSQSGHNTVSWYQQALGQGPQFIFQYYREEENGRGNFPPRFSGLQFPNYSSELNVNALELDDSALYLCASSALLAGLYNEQFFGPGTRLTVL.

V and J are TRBV29-1 and TRBJ2-7; D might be TRBD1 (5 bases). V was trimmed by 7 bases and J by 4 bases, leaving 14 bases between them. The CDR3 is 12 residues long. CDR1 and CDR2 (germline): SQVTM, ANQGSEA. Here the CDR3 reads CSATAGAYEQYF. DNA for the CDR3: TGCAGCGCCACGGCTGGGGCGTACGAGCAGTACTTC.

The CDR3 nucleotides read TGTGCCAGCAGCCTACGGACGGGCTGGCCCCAGCATTTT. It yields the protein CASSLRTGWPQHF. The V and J genes are TRBV11-2 and TRBJ1-5; D unresolved. Germline V gene data show CDR1 as SGHAT and CDR2 as FQNNGV. The V gene lost 5 bases and the J gene lost 9 bases, with 14 bases spanning the gap. This CDR3 is built from 13 residues. The complete variable domain, with remaining parts taken from reference TRBV11-2 and TRBJ1-5, reads EAGVAQSPRYKIIEKRQSVAFWCNPISGHATLYWYQQILGQGPKLLIQFQNNGVVDDSQLPKDRFSAERLKGVDSTLKIQPAKLEDSAVYLCASSLRTGWPQHFGDGTRLSIL.

With regard to this clone: Germline is not matched at one junction end, which may reflect a read error. The chain joins TRBV6-5 to TRBJ2-7; 11 bases agree with TRBD2. This CDR3 contains 14 residues. CDR1 is MNHEY, CDR2 SVGAGI, per germline. CDR3 DNA sequence: TGTGCCAACAGTCCCGGGACTAGCGGATACGAGCAGTACTTC. Encoded protein: CANSPGTSGYEQYF.

This chain uses TRBV7-9 with TRBJ2-1; 10 nucleotides agree with TRBD2. J lost 8 bases, V lost 6 bases, and 10 bases had no gene match. CDR3 length: 15 amino acids. Germline loops: CDR1 SEHNR, CDR2 FQNEAQ (reference sequence). The DNA for the CDR3 is TGTGCCAGCAGTAACGTAGCGGGAGGATTGCATGAGCAGTTCTTC. Its translation: CASSNVAGGLHEQFF.

This chain uses TRBV30 with TRBJ2-5; no firm D call. TRBJ2-7 matches the DNA end more closely, so the J call is doubtful. This CDR3 has 13 residues. Germline-derived CDR1 and CDR2 are GTSNPN and SVGIG (reference sequence). In nucleotides, the CDR3 is TGTGCCTGGAGTATAGCAACCGACGACGAGCAGTACTTC. Amino acids: CAWSIATDDEQYF.

The rearrangement links TRBV5-1 to TRBJ2-7, with D perhaps TRBD1 (6 bases). V shed 4 bases and J shed 2 bases, with 13 bases lying between them. The CDR3 is made up of 14 amino acids. The germline V gene has CDR1 SGHRS and CDR2 YFSETQ. In DNA, the CDR3 is TGCGCCAGCAGCCGTTCGGGACAAGCCTACGAGCAGTACTTC. Translating gives CASSRSGQAYEQYF.

This sequence joins TRBV30 and TRBJ1-1; no clear D. The CDR3 extends over 13 amino acids. CDR1 is GTSNPN and CDR2 is SVGIG in the germline V gene (reference sequence). Trimming took 3 bases from V and 6 from J, leaving 14 bases between them. This chain's CDR3 is CAWRPREAAEAFF. The CDR3 DNA reads TGTGCCTGGAGACCCCGAGAGGCCGCTGAAGCTTTCTTT.

This chain links TRBV25-1 with TRBJ1-5, with 7 bases fitting TRBD1. Germline V gives CDR1 MGHDK, CDR2 SYGVNS. The CDR3 length is 13 residues. Losses at the gene ends were 9 bases for V and 5 bases for J; bases not matched to a gene: 7. CDR3 in amino acids: CASTGVGDQPQHF. DNA for the CDR3: TGTGCCAGTACAGGGGTCGGTGATCAGCCCCAGCATTTT.

This chain joins TRBV28 and TRBJ2-1; 8 bases match TRBD2. Per the germline V gene, CDR1 is MDHEN and CDR2 is SYDVKM. This CDR3 has 13 residues. Trimming cost V 5 bases and J 6 bases; bases outside gene matches: 3. The CDR3 spells CASSSGSPNEQFF. As DNA, the CDR3 is TGTGCCAGCAGTAGCGGGAGTCCCAATGAGCAGTTCTTC.

V is TRBV30 and J is TRBJ2-7, with unresolved D. Germline V CDR1 and CDR2: GTSNPN, SVGIG (reference sequence). The CDR3 has 11 residues. The V gene lost 5 bases and the J gene lost 3 bases, with 8 bases spanning the gap. In DNA, the CDR3 is TGTGCCTGGGACACAGACTACGAGCAGTACTTC. Its translation is CAWDTDYEQYF.

V is TRBV5-4 and J is TRBJ2-1; 7 nucleotides match TRBD2. Germline-derived CDR1 and CDR2 are SGHNT and YYREEE (reference sequence). V gave up 0 bases and J gave up 4 bases; unmatched junction bases: 10. The CDR3 sequence is 17 residues long. CDR3 sequence (DNA): TGTGCCAGCAGCTTGGTTGGCGGGAGTAGGAGGTACAATGAGCAGTTCTTC. Translated, it gives CASSLVGGSRRYNEQFF. The full variable domain, rest sourced from reference TRBV5-4 and TRBJ2-1, is ETGVTQSPTHLIKTRGQQVTLRCSSQSGHNTVSWYQQALGQGPQFIFQYYREEENGRGNFPPRFSGLQFPNYSSELNVNALELDDSALYLCASSLVGGSRRYNEQFFGPGTRLTVL.

The genes are TRBV13 and TRBJ2-1; a possible D gene is TRBD2 (6 bases). Trimming removed 0 bases from V and 3 bases from J, with 12 bases in between. The CDR3 runs 16 residues. CDR1 and CDR2 (germline): PRHDT, FYEKMQ (reference sequence). CDR3 bases: TGTGCCAGCAGCTTAGGGGGACTTCCCAGCTACAATGAGCAGTTCTTC. Encoded protein: CASSLGGLPSYNEQFF.

The gene calls are TRBV13 and TRBJ2-5; no firm D call. Germline V CDR1 and CDR2: PRHDT, FYEKMQ (reference sequence). V dropped 0 bases and J dropped 6 bases, with 5 bases sitting between them. CDR3 size: 12 residues. The CDR3 sequence: CASSLGLQTQYF. The CDR3 DNA reads TGTGCCAGCAGCTTAGGCCTTCAGACCCAGTACTTC.